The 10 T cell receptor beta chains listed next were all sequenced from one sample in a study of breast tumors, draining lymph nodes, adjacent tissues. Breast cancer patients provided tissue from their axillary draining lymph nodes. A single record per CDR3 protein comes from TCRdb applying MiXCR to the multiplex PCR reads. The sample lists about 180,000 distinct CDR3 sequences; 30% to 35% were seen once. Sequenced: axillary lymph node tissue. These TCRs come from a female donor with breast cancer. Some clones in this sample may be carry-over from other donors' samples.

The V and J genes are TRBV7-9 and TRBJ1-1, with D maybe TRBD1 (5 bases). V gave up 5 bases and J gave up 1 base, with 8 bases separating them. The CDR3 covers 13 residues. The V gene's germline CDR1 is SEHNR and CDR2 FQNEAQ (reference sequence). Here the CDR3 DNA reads TGTGCCAGCAGCCGGCAGGGGAACACTGAAGCTTTCTTT. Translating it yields CASSRQGNTEAFF.

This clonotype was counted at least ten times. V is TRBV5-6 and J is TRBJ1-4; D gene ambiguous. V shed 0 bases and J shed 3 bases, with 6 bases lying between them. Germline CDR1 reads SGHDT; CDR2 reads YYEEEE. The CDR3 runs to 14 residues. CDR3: CASSLVGPNEKLFF. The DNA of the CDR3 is TGTGCCAGCAGCTTGGTCGGACCTAATGAAAAACTGTTTTTT.

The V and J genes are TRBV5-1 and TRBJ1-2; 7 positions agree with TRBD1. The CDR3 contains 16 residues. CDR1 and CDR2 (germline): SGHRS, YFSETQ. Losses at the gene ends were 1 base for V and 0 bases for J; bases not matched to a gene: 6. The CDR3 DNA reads TGCGCCAGCAGCTTGATAGGGACAGCTCCTAACTATGGCTACACCTTC. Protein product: CASSLIGTAPNYGYTF.

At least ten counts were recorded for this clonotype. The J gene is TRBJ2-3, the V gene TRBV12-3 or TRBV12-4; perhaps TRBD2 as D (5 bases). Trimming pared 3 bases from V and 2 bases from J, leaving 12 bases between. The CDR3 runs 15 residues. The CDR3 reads CASSFASHLTDTQYF. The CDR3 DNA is TGTGCCAGCAGTTTTGCTAGCCACCTCACAGATACGCAGTATTTT.

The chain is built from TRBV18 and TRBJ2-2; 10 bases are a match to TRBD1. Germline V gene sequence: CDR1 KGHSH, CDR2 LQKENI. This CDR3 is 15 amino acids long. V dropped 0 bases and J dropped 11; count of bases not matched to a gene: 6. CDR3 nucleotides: TGTGCCAGCTCACCACCGGGACAGGGGCGGTACGAGCTGTTTTTT. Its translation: CASSPPGQGRYELFF.

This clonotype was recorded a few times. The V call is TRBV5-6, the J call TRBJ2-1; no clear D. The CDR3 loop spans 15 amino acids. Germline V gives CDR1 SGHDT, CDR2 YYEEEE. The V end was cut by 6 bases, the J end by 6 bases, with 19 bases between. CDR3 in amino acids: CASIPRVAGRNEQFF. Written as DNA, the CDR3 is TGTGCCAGCATCCCCCGGGTAGCCGGGCGCAATGAGCAGTTCTTC.

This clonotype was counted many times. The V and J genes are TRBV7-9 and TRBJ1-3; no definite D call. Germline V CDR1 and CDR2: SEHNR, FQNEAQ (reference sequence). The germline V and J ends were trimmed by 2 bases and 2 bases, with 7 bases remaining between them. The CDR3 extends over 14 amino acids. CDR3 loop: CASSLMSTGNTIYF. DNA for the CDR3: TGTGCCAGCAGCTTAATGAGTACTGGAAACACCATATATTTT.

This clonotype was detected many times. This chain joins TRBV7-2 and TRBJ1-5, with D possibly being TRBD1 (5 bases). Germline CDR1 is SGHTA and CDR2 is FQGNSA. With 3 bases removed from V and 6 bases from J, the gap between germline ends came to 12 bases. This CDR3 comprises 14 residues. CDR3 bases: TGTGCCAGCAGCTTCGGGGCTTGGAGTCAGCCCCAGCATTTT. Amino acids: CASSFGAWSQPQHF.

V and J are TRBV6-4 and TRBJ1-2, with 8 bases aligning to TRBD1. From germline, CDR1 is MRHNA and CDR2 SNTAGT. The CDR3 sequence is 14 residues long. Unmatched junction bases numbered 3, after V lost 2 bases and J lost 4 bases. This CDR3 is CASSDDTGGYGYTF. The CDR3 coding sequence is TGTGCCAGCAGTGACGATACAGGGGGCTATGGCTACACCTTC.

The CDR3 sequence: CASSLRGTGGHDSPLHF. The CDR3, as DNA: TGTGCCAGCAGCTTACGGGGGACAGGGGGCCACGATTCACCCCTCCACTTT. The chain combines TRBV11-3 with TRBJ1-6, with 12 bases identical to TRBD1. The V gene end was trimmed by 2 bases and the J gene end by 8 bases; junction bases not matched to a gene: 7. Germline values: CDR1 SGHNT, CDR2 YENEEA. This CDR3 contains 17 residues.